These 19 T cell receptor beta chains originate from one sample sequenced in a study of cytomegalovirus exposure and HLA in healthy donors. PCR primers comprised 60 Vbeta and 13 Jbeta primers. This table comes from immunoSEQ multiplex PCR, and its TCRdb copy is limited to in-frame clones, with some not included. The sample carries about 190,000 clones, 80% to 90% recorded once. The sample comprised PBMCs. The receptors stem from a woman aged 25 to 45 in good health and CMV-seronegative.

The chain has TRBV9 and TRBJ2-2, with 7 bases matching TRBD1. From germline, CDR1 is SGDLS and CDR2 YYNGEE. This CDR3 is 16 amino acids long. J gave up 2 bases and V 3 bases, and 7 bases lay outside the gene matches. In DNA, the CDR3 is TGTGCCAGCAGCGGGGGGACAGAACCCAACACCGGGGAGCTGTTTTTT. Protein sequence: CASSGGTEPNTGELFF.

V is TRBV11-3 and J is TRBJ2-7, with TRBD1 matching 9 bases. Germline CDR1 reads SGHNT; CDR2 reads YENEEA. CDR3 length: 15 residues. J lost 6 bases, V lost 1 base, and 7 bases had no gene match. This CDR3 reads CASSLGPGQGIEQYF. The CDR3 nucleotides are TGTGCCAGCAGCTTAGGACCGGGACAGGGTATCGAGCAGTACTTC.

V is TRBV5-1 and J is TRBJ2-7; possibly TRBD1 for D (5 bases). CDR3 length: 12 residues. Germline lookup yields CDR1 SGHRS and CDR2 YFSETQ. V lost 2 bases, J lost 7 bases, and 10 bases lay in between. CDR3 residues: CASSFRVGEQYF. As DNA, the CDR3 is TGCGCCAGCAGCTTCAGGGTTGGGGAGCAGTACTTC.

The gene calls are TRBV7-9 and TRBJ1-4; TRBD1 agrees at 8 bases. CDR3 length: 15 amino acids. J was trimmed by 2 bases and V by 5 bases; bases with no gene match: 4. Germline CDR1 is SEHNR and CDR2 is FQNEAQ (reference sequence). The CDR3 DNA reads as TGTGCCAGCAGCGGGCCAGGGGGCACTAATGAAAAACTGTTTTTT. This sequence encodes CASSGPGGTNEKLFF.

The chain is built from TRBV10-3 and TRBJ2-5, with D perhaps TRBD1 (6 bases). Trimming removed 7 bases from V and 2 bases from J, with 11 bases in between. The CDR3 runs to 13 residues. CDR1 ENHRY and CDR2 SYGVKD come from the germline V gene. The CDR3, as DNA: TGTGCCATCACAAGACAGGAACAAGAGACCCAGTACTTC. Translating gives CAITRQEQETQYF.

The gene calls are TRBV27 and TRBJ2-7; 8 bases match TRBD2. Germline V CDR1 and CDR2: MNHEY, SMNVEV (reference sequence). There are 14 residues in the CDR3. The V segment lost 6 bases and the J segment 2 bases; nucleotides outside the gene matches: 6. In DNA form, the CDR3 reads TGTGCCAGCAGATCTGGACTAGCCCCCTACGAGCAGTACTTC. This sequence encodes CASRSGLAPYEQYF.

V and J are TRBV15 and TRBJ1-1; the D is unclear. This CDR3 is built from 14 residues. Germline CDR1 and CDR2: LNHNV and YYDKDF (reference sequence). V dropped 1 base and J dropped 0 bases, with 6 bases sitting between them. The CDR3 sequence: CATSRASVNTEAFF. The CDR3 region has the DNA TGTGCCACCAGCAGAGCGTCAGTGAACACTGAAGCTTTCTTT.

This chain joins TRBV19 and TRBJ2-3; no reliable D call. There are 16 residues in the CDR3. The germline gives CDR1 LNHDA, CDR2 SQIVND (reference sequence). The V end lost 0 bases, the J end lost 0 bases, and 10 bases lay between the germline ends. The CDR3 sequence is CASSIEVRPSTDTQYF. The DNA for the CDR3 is TGTGCCAGTAGTATAGAGGTCAGGCCGAGCACAGATACGCAGTATTTT.

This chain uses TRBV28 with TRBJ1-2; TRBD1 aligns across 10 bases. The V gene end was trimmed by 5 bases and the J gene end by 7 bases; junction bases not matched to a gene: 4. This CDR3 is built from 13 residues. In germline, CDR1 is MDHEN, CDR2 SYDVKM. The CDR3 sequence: CASSRQGAGGYTF. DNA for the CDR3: TGTGCCAGCAGTCGACAGGGGGCGGGTGGCTACACCTTC.

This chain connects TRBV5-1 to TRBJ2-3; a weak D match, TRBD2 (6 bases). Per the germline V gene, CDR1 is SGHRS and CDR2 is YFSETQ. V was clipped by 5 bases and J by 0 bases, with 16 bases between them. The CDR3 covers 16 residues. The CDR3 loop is CASRPGTSSSTDTQYF. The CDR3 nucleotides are TGCGCCAGCAGACCCGGGACTTCCTCAAGCACAGATACGCAGTATTTT.

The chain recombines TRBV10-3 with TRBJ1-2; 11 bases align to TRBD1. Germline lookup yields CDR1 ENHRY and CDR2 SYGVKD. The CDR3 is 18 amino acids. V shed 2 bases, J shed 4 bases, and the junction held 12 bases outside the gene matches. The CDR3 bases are TGTGCCATCAGTGAGCGTCCGGGACAGGGGGATATAGGCTATGGCTACACCTTC. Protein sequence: CAISERPGQGDIGYGYTF.

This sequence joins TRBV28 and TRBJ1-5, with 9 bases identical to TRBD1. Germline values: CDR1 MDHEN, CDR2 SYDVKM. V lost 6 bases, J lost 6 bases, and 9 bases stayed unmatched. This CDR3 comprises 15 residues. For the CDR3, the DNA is TGTGCCAGCAGCTCCGCCACAGGGGGCGGTCAGCCCCAGCATTTT. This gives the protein CASSSATGGGQPQHF.

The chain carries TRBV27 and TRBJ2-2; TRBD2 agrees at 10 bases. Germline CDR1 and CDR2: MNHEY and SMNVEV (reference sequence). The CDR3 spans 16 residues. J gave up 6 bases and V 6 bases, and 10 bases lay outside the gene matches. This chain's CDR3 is CASRSGLAGVSGELFF. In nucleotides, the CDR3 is TGTGCCAGCAGATCTGGGCTAGCGGGAGTATCCGGGGAGCTGTTTTTT.

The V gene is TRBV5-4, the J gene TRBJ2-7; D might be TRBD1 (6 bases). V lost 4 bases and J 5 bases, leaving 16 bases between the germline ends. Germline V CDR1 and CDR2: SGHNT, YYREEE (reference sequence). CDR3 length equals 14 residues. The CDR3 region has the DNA TGTGCCAGCAGCCCGGACAGCCAACTTCACGAGCAGTACTTC. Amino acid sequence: CASSPDSQLHEQYF.

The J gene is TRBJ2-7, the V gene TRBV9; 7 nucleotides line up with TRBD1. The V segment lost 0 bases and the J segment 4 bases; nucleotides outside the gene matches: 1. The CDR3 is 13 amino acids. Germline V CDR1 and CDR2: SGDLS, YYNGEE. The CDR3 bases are TGTGCCAGCAGCGTAGACAGGGGTTACGAGCAGTACTTC. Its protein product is CASSVDRGYEQYF.

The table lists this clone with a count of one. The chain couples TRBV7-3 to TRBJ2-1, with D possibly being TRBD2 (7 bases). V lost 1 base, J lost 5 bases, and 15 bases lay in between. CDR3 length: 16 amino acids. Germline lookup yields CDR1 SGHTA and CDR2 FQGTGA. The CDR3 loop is CASSLKGGAVNNEQFF. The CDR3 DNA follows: TGTGCCAGCAGCTTAAAAGGGGGGGCAGTCAACAATGAGCAGTTCTTC. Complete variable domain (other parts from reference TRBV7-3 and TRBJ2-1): GAGVSQTPSNKVTEKGKYVELRCDPISGHTALYWYRQSLGQGPEFLIYFQGTGAADDSGLPNDRFFAVRPEGSVSTLKIQRTERGDSAVYLCASSLKGGAVNNEQFFGPGTRLTVL.

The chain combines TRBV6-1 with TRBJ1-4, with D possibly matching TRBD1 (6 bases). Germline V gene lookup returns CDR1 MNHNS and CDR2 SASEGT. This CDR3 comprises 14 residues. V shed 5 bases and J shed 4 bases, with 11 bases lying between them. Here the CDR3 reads CASSTGLSNEKLFF. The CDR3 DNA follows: TGTGCCAGCAGTACAGGGCTGAGTAATGAAAAACTGTTTTTT.

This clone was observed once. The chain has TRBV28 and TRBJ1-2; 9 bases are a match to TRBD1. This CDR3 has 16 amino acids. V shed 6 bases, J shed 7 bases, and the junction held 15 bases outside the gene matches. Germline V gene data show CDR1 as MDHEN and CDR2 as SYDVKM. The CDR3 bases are TGTGCCAGCAGCCGTTCAATAACTTCGACAGGGGGTGGCTACACCTTC. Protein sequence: CASSRSITSTGGGYTF.

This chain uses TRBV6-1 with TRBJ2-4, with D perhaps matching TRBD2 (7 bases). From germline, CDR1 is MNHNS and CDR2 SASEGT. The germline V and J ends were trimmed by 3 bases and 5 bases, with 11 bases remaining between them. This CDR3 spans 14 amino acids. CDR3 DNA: TGTGCCAGCAGTGAGCCGGGGGGCGAAAACATTCAGTACTTC. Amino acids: CASSEPGGENIQYF.